A selection of T cell receptor beta chains follows, all from one sample in a study of cytomegalovirus exposure and HLA in healthy donors. Sequencing was performed with immunoSEQ multiplex PCR; in TCRdb, only in-frame clones are kept and a portion is missing. This table has 150,000 or so clones, roughly 80% appearing once. Specimen: PBMCs. The receptors here all came from a woman aged 18-29 years in good health and CMV-seronegative. CDR3s include the opening cysteine and the closing phenylalanine or tryptophan. The D gene is left open where the match is weak. Size is omitted from some rows. Given values are once, few, many or a class for expanded clones.

D gene,V gene,J gene,clone size,CDR3 DNA,CDR3 protein
.,TRBV19,TRBJ2-6,.,TGTGCCAGTAGTCCCAGGACAACTGGGGCCAACGTCCTGACTTTC,CASSPRTTGANVLTF
.,TRBV7-6,TRBJ2-7,.,TGTGCCAATTCCCCTTTGGACAGCGATGTCGGGACGGCCTACGAGCAGTACTTC,CANSPLDSDVGTAYEQYF
TRBD2,TRBV6-5,TRBJ2-7,.,TGTGCCAGCAGTTACTCGGGGAGGGAGCCTCATTACGAGCAGTACTTC,CASSYSGREPHYEQYF
.,TRBV27,TRBJ1-1,once,TGTGCCAGCAGTTTACCGGGGGGCACTGAAGCTTTCTTT,CASSLPGGTEAFF
.,TRBV5-1,TRBJ1-1,.,TGCGCCAGCAGCTTGCAGGGGCTACTCGACACTGAAGCTTTCTTT,CASSLQGLLDTEAFF
.,TRBV5-1,TRBJ2-1,few,TGCGCCAGCAGGACGACCCCGTATTCAGGGAACGAGCAGTTCTTC,CASRTTPYSGNEQFF
.,TRBV15,TRBJ2-1,.,TGTGCCACCAGCAGAGGGGGGGGCTTCTACAATGAGCAGTTCTTC,CATSRGGGFYNEQFF
TRBD2,TRBV19,TRBJ2-1,.,TGTGCCAGTAGTATGCTGGTAGCGGGAGGCGCCTACAATGAGCAGTTCTTC,CASSMLVAGGAYNEQFF
.,TRBV30,TRBJ1-4,once,TGTGCCTGGAGTGCCGGGGGGGGGAACGAAAAACTGTTTTTT,CAWSAGGGNEKLFF
TRBD1,TRBV19,TRBJ1-2,few,TGTGCCAGTAGTAGACAGGGATATGGCTACACCTTC,CASSRQGYGYTF
.,TRBV5-1,TRBJ2-4,.,TGCGCCAGCAGCTTGGGGCGGCAGGGAAGGGGCATTCAGTACTTC,CASSLGRQGRGIQYF
TRBD2,TRBV25-1,TRBJ2-3,.,TGTGCCAGCAGTGATCTTCGCGGGGGTTTTGGGACAGATACGCAGTATTTT,CASSDLRGGFGTDTQYF
TRBD1,TRBV2,TRBJ2-7,.,TGTGCCAGCAGAAGACAGGGGGGCTACGAGCAGTACTTC,CASRRQGGYEQYF
TRBD1,TRBV5-1,TRBJ1-1,.,TGCGCCAGCAGCTTGGATGGCAGGGGGCGGACAGTCACTGAAGCTTTCTTT,CASSLDGRGRTVTEAFF
.,TRBV5-1,TRBJ1-2,.,TGCGCCAGCAGCCTCCAGGGTTTGGGCTACACCTTC,CASSLQGLGYTF
TRBD1,TRBV7-9,TRBJ1-3,.,TGTGCCAGCAGCCCGCGACAGGGGTTGGAAAACACCATATATTTT,CASSPRQGLENTIYF